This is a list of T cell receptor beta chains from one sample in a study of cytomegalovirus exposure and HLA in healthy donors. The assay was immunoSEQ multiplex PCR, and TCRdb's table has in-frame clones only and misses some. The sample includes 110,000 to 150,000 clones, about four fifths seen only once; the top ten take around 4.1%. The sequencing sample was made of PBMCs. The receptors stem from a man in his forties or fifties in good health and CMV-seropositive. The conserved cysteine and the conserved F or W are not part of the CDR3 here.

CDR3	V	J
ASSDRLAQTSIYEQY	TRBV19	TRBJ2-7
ASRRAGELF	TRBV19	TRBJ2-2
ASSLEAGGGAF	TRBV7-6	TRBJ1-1
ASSSTGVGYEQY	TRBV5-1	TRBJ2-7
ASGRGITDTQY	TRBV5-1	TRBJ2-3
ASSISQPSGKLF	TRBV19	TRBJ1-4
AIRDRGGNIQY	TRBV10-3	TRBJ2-4
ASSSTSPLYEQY	TRBV7-9	TRBJ2-7
ASSVGRASTDTQY	TRBV9	TRBJ2-3
ASSFPTGAYGYT	TRBV7-2	TRBJ1-2
ASRNLAGTYNEQF	TRBV4-2	TRBJ2-1
ASSFGGGTDTQY	TRBV7-8	TRBJ2-3
ASSMGQSVYEQY	TRBV7-2	TRBJ2-7